This T cell receptor beta chain was recorded in a study of tumor-infiltrating lymphocytes in localized non-small cell lung cancer (dated by TCRdb to about 2021). Context from the whole study: Several histologies were represented in the cohort, which also included both smokers and never-smokers as well as patients whose samples were collected after neoadjuvant chemotherapy. Flow cytometry, multiplex immunofluorescence, RNA-seq, exome sequencing and proteomics were applied to the same patients as TCR sequencing, which was one of several integrated assays. The paired tumor versus uninvolved lung comparison of immunoSEQ T-cell fraction included roughly 50 patients. The overall ICON cohort was composed of approximately 150 surgical patients with localized non-small cell lung cancer whose tumors were resected. Resected tumor tissue and uninvolved lung tissue described as non-adjacent to the tumor were contributed by each patient, with both tissues obtained from the same patient. Broader findings and caveats from the paper: No difference in TCR-derived T-cell fraction was observed between the flow cytometry-defined immunotypes IM1 (good prognosis) and IM2 (poor prognosis). Since assay coverage differed from patient to patient depending on how much tissue was available, TCR sequencing was done for only a subset of the cohort. In line with immunofluorescence CD3 counts, TCRbeta sequencing supported higher T cell infiltration in tumors compared with uninvolved lung tissue. Because different pieces of the same tissue were used for different assays, technical variation could not be separated from intratumor heterogeneity.

A note on this clone: Its recognized antigen is unknown. Base-call qualities are not available, and no considerably larger clone is one nucleotide away.

Patient enrollment in ICON started in the first half of 2016, and the final patient was enrolled in 2018. A subcohort of some 76 patients provided fresh tumor and matched uninvolved tissue for in-depth immune analyses, with TCR sequencing among those analyses. DNA for TCR sequencing was isolated from bulk tissue, and no cell sorting was done. The T-cell fraction in tumor and uninvolved lung tissue was provided by TCR sequencing with the immunoSEQ assay. The study's own analysis went as follows. In the survival analysis, patients were divided into a high T-cell fraction group (upper tertile) and a low T-cell fraction group (lower two tertiles), and the two groups were compared using a log-rank test. Paired tumor versus uninvolved lung differences in T-cell fraction were tested with a signed-rank test. Entries here come from immuneACCESS through TCRdb and include only in-frame sequences with V and J called. Some clones fail to appear in such tables; in the studies checked, an unresolved V gene covers under half of the shortfall, and the cause of the remainder is unknown. The V and J calls and clone size were taken over from that table, and D and trimming were inferred from the DNA. This sample lists approximately 8,000 clones; around 77% were detected once. The ten biggest clones cover roughly an eighth of the sample.

The receptor comes from a human donor with non-small cell lung cancer. The specimen was uninvolved lung tissue not adjacent to the tumor.

The CDR3 region has the sequence CASSQIQGGEQFF. The DNA is as follows: TGTGCCAGCAGCCAAATACAGGGAGGGGAGCAGTTCTTC. The chain was built from TRBV11-3 and TRBJ2-1; matching of 7 bases hints at TRBD2 as the D gene. CDR1 SGHNT and CDR2 YENEEA are derived from the germline V gene. The junction shows trimming of 5 bases on V and 10 bases on J, plus 15 bases between the germline ends. The CDR3 runs 13 amino acids, cysteine and phenylalanine included. Only the CDR3 region is kept as DNA, spanning 39 bases read in frame from base 1.